These 5 T cell receptor beta chains originate from one sample sequenced in a study of control samples from healthy donors and cancer patients. Clones were sequenced by immunoSEQ multiplex PCR, and TCRdb holds only the in-frame ones, with some missing. The sample has about 130,000 clones; about 90% are singletons. The sequencing sample was made of blood. All receptors come from a woman in her forties or fifties in good health.

J is TRBJ1-4 and V is TRBV14; D is unresolved. From germline, CDR1 is SGHDN and CDR2 FVKESK. The CDR3 extends over 15 amino acids. The germline V and J ends were trimmed by 1 base and 5 bases, with 11 bases remaining between them. This CDR3 reads CASSQVWGVNEKLFF. The CDR3 region has the DNA TGTGCCAGCAGCCAAGTCTGGGGAGTCAATGAAAAACTGTTTTTT.

This chain uses TRBV29-1 with TRBJ1-2, with no clear D. Trimming pared 7 bases from V and 2 bases from J, leaving 8 bases between. This CDR3 spans 11 amino acids. Germline CDR1 SQVTM, CDR2 ANQGSEA. CDR3 nucleotide sequence: TGCAGCGCGGAATCCAACTATGGCTACACCTTC. This codes for CSAESNYGYTF.

The chain combines TRBV5-5 with TRBJ1-1; no clear D. Germline lookup yields CDR1 SGHKS and CDR2 YYEKEE (reference sequence). The CDR3 has 16 amino acids. Deletions cut 3 bases from V and 1 base from J, with 16 bases between. Here the CDR3 reads CASSSLGSGRNTEAFF. The DNA of the CDR3 is TGTGCCAGCAGCTCCTTGGGGTCAGGACGGAACACTGAAGCTTTCTTT.

The rearrangement links TRBV27 to TRBJ1-1, with 10 bases matching TRBD1. After removal of 7 bases from V and 6 bases from J, the junction contained 11 bases not matched to a gene. Per the germline V gene, CDR1 is MNHEY and CDR2 is SMNVEV (reference sequence). This CDR3 is built from 15 residues. CDR3 residues: CASIADRGILSEAFF. DNA for the CDR3: TGTGCCAGCATCGCGGACAGGGGGATACTGTCTGAAGCTTTCTTT.

V usage is TRBV5-8 and J usage is TRBJ2-7; D may be TRBD1 or TRBD2 (5 bases each). Germline V gives CDR1 SGHTS, CDR2 YDEGEE. This CDR3 is 14 amino acids long. The ends were cut back, 4 bases at V and 2 bases at J, with 13 bases in the middle. The CDR3 region is CASSLIRGAYEQYF. The CDR3 region has the DNA TGTGCCAGCAGCCTTATACGAGGGGCCTACGAGCAGTACTTC.